Shown below are 11 T cell receptor beta chains from a single sample sequenced in a study of blood T cell repertoires in COVID-19. Assay: immunoSEQ multiplex PCR; the TCRdb copy retains only in-frame clones and omits some. This sample yields 150,000 to 200,000 clones, of which 75% to 85% are seen a single time; 10% to 15% belongs to the top ten. Sequencing was carried out using PBMCs or T cells enriched from blood (not recorded which). The source of these receptors is a man aged 40-50 years who had recovered from COVID-19.

The chain recombines TRBV5-5 with TRBJ1-6, with D possibly being TRBD1 (5 bases). Trimming shortened V by 4 bases and J by 10 bases, and 15 bases separated the two germline ends. The length of the CDR3 is 14 residues. Germline V gene sequence: CDR1 SGHKS, CDR2 YYEKEE (reference sequence). The CDR3 bases are TGTGCCAGCAGCCAATCGGGGGATCCATCACCCCTCCACTTT. This sequence encodes CASSQSGDPSPLHF.

The chain combines TRBV5-1 with TRBJ1-1; possible D gene TRBD1, 5 bases. Between the trimmed V and J ends, which lost 2 bases and 11 bases, there was a span of 19 bases. The CDR3 is 14 amino acids. Germline assignment: CDR1 SGHRS and CDR2 YFSETQ. CDR3: CASSLATPAGGAFF. For the CDR3, the DNA is TGCGCCAGCAGCTTAGCGACGCCTGCGGGGGGGGCTTTCTTT.

V gene TRBV5-1 combines with J gene TRBJ2-7, with 8 bases fitting TRBD1. The J segment lost 3 bases and the V segment lost 1 base, leaving 9 bases of the junction unmatched. Germline V gene lookup returns CDR1 SGHRS and CDR2 YFSETQ. The CDR3 totals 16 residues. CDR3 sequence (DNA): TGCGCCAGCAGCTTGAACTTTCAGGGGGCTCACTACGAGCAGTACTTC. It yields the protein CASSLNFQGAHYEQYF. The full variable domain, its missing parts supplied by reference TRBV5-1 and TRBJ2-7, is KAGVTQTPRYLIKTRGQQVTLSCSPISGHRSVSWYQQTPGQGLQFLFEYFSETQRNKGNFPGRFSGRQFSNSRSEMNVSTLELGDSALYLCASSLNFQGAHYEQYFGPGTRLTVT.

This clone showed up just once. The V gene is TRBV3-1 (or the pseudogene TRBV3-2), the J gene TRBJ2-5; 11 bases are a match to TRBD2. From germline, CDR1 is LGHDT and CDR2 YNNKEL (reference sequence). The CDR3 loop spans 15 amino acids. V lost 2 bases, J lost 2 bases, and 1 base stayed unmatched. The CDR3 spells CASSQLAGGQETQYF. CDR3 coding DNA: TGTGCCAGCAGCCAATTAGCGGGAGGGCAAGAGACCCAGTACTTC.

This clone showed up just once. The chain recombines TRBV18 with TRBJ1-1, with 7 bases fitting TRBD1. CDR3 length: 16 residues. The germline V gene encodes CDR1 KGHSH and CDR2 LQKENI. V dropped 2 bases and J dropped 5; count of bases not matched to a gene: 11. The chain's CDR3 is CASSPAEGGVGTEAFF. CDR3 nucleotide sequence: TGTGCCAGCTCACCAGCGGAAGGGGGCGTAGGAACTGAAGCTTTCTTT.

The chain uses TRBV27 and TRBJ2-2, with 10 bases aligning to TRBD2. Germline CDR1 and CDR2: MNHEY and SMNVEV (reference sequence). The CDR3 has 15 amino acids. V lost 6 bases to trimming and J lost 2 bases; unmatched junction nucleotides: 3. The CDR3 loop reads CASRLAGGNTGELFF. The DNA of the CDR3 is TGTGCCAGCAGGTTAGCGGGAGGAAACACCGGGGAGCTGTTTTTT.

The chain couples TRBV25-1 to TRBJ2-7, with D possibly TRBD2 on 6 matching bases. CDR1 is MGHDK, CDR2 SYGVNS, per germline. This CDR3 is built from 13 residues. V was trimmed by 1 base and J by 5 bases, leaving 9 bases between them. CDR3 DNA sequence: TGTGCCAGCAGTGAATCGGGGGACGACGAGCAGTACTTC. Its protein is CASSESGDDEQYF.

The gene calls are TRBV18 and TRBJ2-7; 14 positions agree with TRBD2. Trimming at V came to 2 bases and at J to 0 bases, leaving 3 bases not matched to a gene. The germline gives CDR1 KGHSH, CDR2 LQKENI. The CDR3 extends over 17 amino acids. The CDR3 region has the DNA TGTGCCAGCTCACCAGGACTAGCGGGAGGTAACTCCTACGAGCAGTACTTC. Amino acid sequence: CASSPGLAGGNSYEQYF.

This chain links TRBV6-5 with TRBJ1-6; D gene uncertain. Germline CDR1 is MNHEY and CDR2 is SVGAGI. Trimming pared 6 bases from V and 0 bases from J, leaving 6 bases between. The CDR3 covers 14 residues. CDR3 DNA sequence: TGTGCCAGCAGGGTGAGCTCCTATAATTCACCCCTCCACTTT. Its protein is CASRVSSYNSPLHF.

The V gene is TRBV19, the J gene TRBJ2-2; TRBD2 agrees at 15 bases. CDR3 length: 19 residues. Germline loops: CDR1 LNHDA, CDR2 SQIVND (reference sequence). The J segment lost 5 bases and the V segment lost 8 bases, leaving 15 bases of the junction unmatched. The CDR3 region has the DNA TGTGCCAGTTCGACATTGGGGACTAGCGGGAGGTTTTCAACCGGGGAGCTGTTTTTT. Translated: CASSTLGTSGRFSTGELFF.

This chain connects TRBV7-9 to TRBJ1-1, with D uncertain. V was clipped by 8 bases and J by 3 bases, with 22 bases between them. From germline, CDR1 is SEHNR and CDR2 FQNEAQ (reference sequence). There are 16 residues in the CDR3. CDR3 coding DNA: TGTGCCAGCGGCAAAGTGAGGGTACGTTTCGACACTGAAGCTTTCTTT. Its translation is CASGKVRVRFDTEAFF.